A selection of T cell receptor beta chains follows, all from one sample in a study of blood T cell repertoires in COVID-19. Here immunoSEQ multiplex PCR was the method, and the copy in TCRdb shows in-frame clones only, minus some. Counted here are 200,000 to 250,000 clones, over 80% occurring once; the ten biggest clones make up roughly 2.5%. The material sequenced was peripheral blood. These receptors were obtained from a young man with COVID-19, enrolled during active disease. Each CDR3 is given with its conserved first and last residue.

cdr3_length j_call v_call cdr3_aa
18 TRBJ2-7 TRBV4-1 CASSHPTGRGDHNYEQYF
14 TRBJ1-2 TRBV5-1 CASSLEGREDGYTF
15 TRBJ2-2 TRBV19 CASSISGGRTGELFF
15 TRBJ2-7 TRBV10-3 CAISESKTGFYEQYF
16 TRBJ2-7 TRBV5-1 CASSLSPGQGAYEQYF
15 TRBJ2-1 TRBV7-8 CASSLFRDRGNEQFF
15 TRBJ1-4 TRBV7-8 CASSPRDRVGEKLFF
15 TRBJ2-3 TRBV24-1 CATSDLNRDSDTQYF
16 TRBJ2-7 TRBV7-3 CASSLGGQPGIYEQYF
13 TRBJ1-6 TRBV5-4 CASSPDRNSPLHF
16 TRBJ2-2 TRBV4-3 CASSPLSGGGTGELFF
15 TRBJ2-1 TRBV7-9 CASSLGSGLKREQFF
14 TRBJ2-2 TRBV7-2 CASSSTGPTGELFF
14 TRBJ2-7 TRBV5-4 CASSLAVSSYEQYF
12 TRBJ1-1 TRBV15 CATRLLNTEAFF
17 TRBJ2-1 TRBV28 CASSSILLRESYNEQFF
16 TRBJ1-1 TRBV6-5 CASSYEALTLNTEAFF
15 TRBJ2-3 TRBV10-3 CAISDGRSSTDTQYF
14 TRBJ2-3 TRBV11-2 CASSFVARTDTQYF
15 TRBJ2-7 TRBV6-5 CASTDAASGNYEQYF
12 TRBJ2-1 TRBV30 CAWRGEPNEQFF
15 TRBJ2-7 TRBV7-8 CASSHRDRLYYEQYF
13 TRBJ2-3 TRBV9 CASSVQGSDTQYF
16 TRBJ2-1 TRBV7-3 CASSPPGGGPLVEQFF
14 TRBJ2-2 TRBV2 CASSPTGNTGELFF
16 TRBJ1-2 TRBV28 CASSLYGLQRGYGYTF
11 TRBJ2-7 TRBV27 CASRRGYEQYF
17 TRBJ1-6 TRBV6-2/TRBV6-3 CASSYGGEIVYNSPLHF
14 TRBJ2-3 TRBV2 CASSLQAGSGTQYF
16 TRBJ2-3 TRBV4-2 CASSQGTSVPADTQYF
15 TRBJ1-2 TRBV5-1 CASSPGGTADYGYTF
14 TRBJ2-7 TRBV6-1 CASSLDRERYEQYF
13 TRBJ2-2 TRBV29-1 CSVEDSYTGELFF
13 TRBJ1-1 TRBV6-5 CASSPGRGTEAFF
17 TRBJ1-2 TRBV6-6 CASSPKTAPVGAAGYTF
14 TRBJ1-5 TRBV6-5 CASSKGHEGQPQHF
11 TRBJ2-7 TRBV12-3/TRBV12-4 CASRTGYEQYF
17 TRBJ1-2 TRBV5-8 CASSTFGGQGVRYGYTF
14 TRBJ1-5 TRBV3-1/TRBV3-2 CASSHRDSDQPQHF
13 TRBJ2-1 TRBV29-1 CSVDRGTGNEQFF
15 TRBJ2-2 TRBV27 CASRKDRGYTGELFF
15 TRBJ2-7 TRBV19 CASRVSGVSSYEQYF
16 TRBJ1-3 TRBV5-4 CASSRPDRGGGNTIYF
14 TRBJ2-7 TRBV7-2 CASSSQWSQGEQYF
14 TRBJ2-1 TRBV2 CASGRDSSYNEQFF
15 TRBJ1-6 TRBV27 CASSPRGSSDSPLHF
13 TRBJ1-2 TRBV2 CASKSQVQTGYTF